Listed below are T cell receptor beta chains from one sample, sequenced in a study of cytomegalovirus exposure and HLA in healthy donors. Sequencing used immunoSEQ multiplex PCR; TCRdb keeps in-frame clones, though not all of them. Of approximately 80,000 clones detected, 55% to 65% appear once; the ten largest clones hold roughly 15%. The sample was PBMCs. The source is a woman aged 40-49 years in good health and CMV-seropositive. The CDR3 runs from the conserved cysteine through the conserved F or W. Each record gives: D gene, V gene, clone size, J gene, CDR3 protein, CDR3 DNA. D genes are given only for firm matches. Expanded clones are given a class, and other clones once, few, many or no size at all.

>-|TRBV7-2|few|TRBJ1-2
CASTVYQFGGYTF
TGTGCCAGCACCGTTTACCAATTCGGTGGCTACACCTTC
>TRBD2|TRBV25-1|few|TRBJ2-3
CASSGRPGLAGVADTQYF
TGTGCCAGCAGTGGGCGACCGGGACTAGCGGGAGTTGCAGATACGCAGTATTTT
>TRBD1|TRBV7-2|-|TRBJ1-3
CASSLVWTGVGNTIYF
TGTGCCAGCAGCTTAGTCTGGACAGGGGTTGGAAACACCATATATTTT
>-|TRBV19|-|TRBJ1-1
CASSIGTGSEAFF
TGTGCCAGTAGTATTGGCACAGGCTCTGAAGCTTTCTTT
>TRBD2|TRBV23-1|-|TRBJ2-1
CASSQPRTSGSIRCNEQFF
TGCGCCAGCAGTCAACCCCGGACTAGCGGGAGTATAAGGTGCAATGAGCAGTTCTTC
>-|TRBV28|-|TRBJ1-4
CASSPPGATNEKLFF
TGTGCCAGCAGTCCCCCTGGAGCAACTAATGAAAAACTGTTTTTT
>-|TRBV5-8|-|TRBJ1-2
CASSLTDYGYTF
TGTGCCAGCAGCTTGACAGACTATGGCTACACCTTC
>TRBD1|TRBV2|-|TRBJ1-2
CASSVGDRGNGYTF
TGTGCCAGCAGTGTAGGGGACAGGGGGAATGGCTACACCTTC
>TRBD1|TRBV7-2|few|TRBJ1-5
CASSLDRGNNQPQHF
TGTGCCAGCAGCTTAGACAGGGGAAACAATCAGCCCCAGCATTTT
>TRBD1|TRBV6-1|-|TRBJ2-1
CASSPPGGAYNEQFF
TGTGCCAGCAGCCCTCCAGGGGGCGCCTACAATGAGCAGTTCTTC
>-|TRBV20-1|-|TRBJ2-7
CSAISSYEQYF
TGCAGTGCTATCAGCTCCTACGAGCAGTACTTC
>-|TRBV6-6|-|TRBJ2-1
CASHGSPRGEQFF
TGTGCCAGCCACGGGAGTCCACGGGGGGAGCAGTTCTTC
>-|TRBV30|-|TRBJ1-5
CAWSGGGEEGAYSNQPQHF
TGTGCCTGGAGTGGTGGGGGCGAAGAAGGGGCTTATAGCAATCAGCCCCAGCATTTT
>-|TRBV29-1|-|TRBJ2-1
CCWSVDSYNEQFF
TGCTGTTGGTCCGTGGACAGCTACAATGAGCAGTTCTTC
>TRBD1|TRBV20-1|few|TRBJ1-2
CSPGTGGGYTF
TGCAGCCCGGGGACAGGGGGTGGCTACACCTTC
>TRBD2|TRBV4-1|-|TRBJ2-1
CASSQEGTSVLQNEQFF
TGCGCCAGCAGCCAAGAGGGGACTAGCGTTTTACAAAATGAGCAGTTCTTC